The sequence of this T cell receptor (beta chain) was determined in a study of early T cells in non-severe SARS-CoV-2 infection. General observations from the study: VDJdb-based annotation leaned toward anti-spike CD8 responses and missed private and CD4 specificities.

One entry per CDR3 protein results from TCRdb running MiXCR on the 5' RACE reads. This sample has around 29,000 distinct CDR3 sequences, with roughly 5.3% found just once. The CDR3 is 16 residues long. V was clipped by 5 bases and J by 2 bases; unmatched bases: 11. Germline lookup yields CDR1 DFQATT and CDR2 SNEGSKA (reference sequence). This clonotype has ten or more counts. Its antigen remains unknown. The J gene is TRBJ2-7, the V gene TRBV20-1, with 11 bases matching TRBD1. The TCR was taken from an adult who was a healthcare worker with PCR-confirmed SARS-CoV-2 infection or an uninfected control (not recorded which). Sequenced input: whole blood. The chain's CDR3 is CSASGTGGGGTYEQYF. The CDR3 DNA follows: TGCAGTGCTTCCGGGACAGGGGGAGGTGGAACCTACGAGCAGTACTTC.